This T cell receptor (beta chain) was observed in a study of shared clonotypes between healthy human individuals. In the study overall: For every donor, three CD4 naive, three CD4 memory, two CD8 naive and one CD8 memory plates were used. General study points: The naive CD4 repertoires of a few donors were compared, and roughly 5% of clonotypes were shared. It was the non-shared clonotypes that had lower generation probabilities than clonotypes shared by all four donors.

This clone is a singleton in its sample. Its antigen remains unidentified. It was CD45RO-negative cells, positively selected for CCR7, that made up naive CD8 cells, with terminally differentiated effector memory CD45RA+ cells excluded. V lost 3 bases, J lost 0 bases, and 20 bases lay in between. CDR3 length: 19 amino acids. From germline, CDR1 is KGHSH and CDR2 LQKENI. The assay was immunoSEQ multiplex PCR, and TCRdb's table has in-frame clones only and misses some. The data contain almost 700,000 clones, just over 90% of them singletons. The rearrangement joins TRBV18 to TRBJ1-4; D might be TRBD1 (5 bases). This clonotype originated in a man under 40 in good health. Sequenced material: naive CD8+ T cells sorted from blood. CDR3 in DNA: TGTGCCAGCTCACCTTATCTCGGGGGACCGCGACCAACTAATGAAAAACTGTTTTTT. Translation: CASSPYLGGPRPTNEKLFF.